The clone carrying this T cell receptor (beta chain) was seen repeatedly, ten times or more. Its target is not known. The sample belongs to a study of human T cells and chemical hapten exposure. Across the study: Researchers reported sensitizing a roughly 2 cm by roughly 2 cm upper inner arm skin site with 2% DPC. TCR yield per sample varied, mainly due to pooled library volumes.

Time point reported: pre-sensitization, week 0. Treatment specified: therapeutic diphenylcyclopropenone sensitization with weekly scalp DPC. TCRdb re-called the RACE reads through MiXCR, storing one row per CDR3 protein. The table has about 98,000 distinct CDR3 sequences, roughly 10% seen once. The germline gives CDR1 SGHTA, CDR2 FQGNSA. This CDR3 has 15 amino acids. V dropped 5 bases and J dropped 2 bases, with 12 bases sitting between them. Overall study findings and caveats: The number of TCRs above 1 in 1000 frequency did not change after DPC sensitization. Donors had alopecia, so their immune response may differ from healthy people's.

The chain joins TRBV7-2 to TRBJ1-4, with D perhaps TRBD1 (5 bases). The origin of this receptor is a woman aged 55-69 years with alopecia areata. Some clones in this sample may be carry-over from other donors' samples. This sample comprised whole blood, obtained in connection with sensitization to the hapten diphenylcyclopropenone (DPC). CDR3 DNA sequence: TGTGCCAGCAGCCCCCAGACAGCGACTAATGAAAAACTGTTTTTT. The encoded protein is CASSPQTATNEKLFF.